The 28 T cell receptor beta chains presented below share a single source sample, sequenced in a study of T cell responses to AZD1222 COVID-19 vaccine. Repertoires were generated with immunoSEQ multiplex PCR, while TCRdb's copy carries only in-frame clones and drops some. The sample lists roughly 120,000 clones, 85% to 90% seen once, with 3.5% in the top ten. Specimen: peripheral blood, collected 28 days after the second AZD1222 dose. These receptors came from an adult who received the AZD1222 COVID-19 vaccine.

The gene calls are TRBV5-6 and TRBJ1-1, with 8 bases that match TRBD1. Germline trimming cut 1 base from V and 4 bases from J; bases unmatched to any gene: 0. Germline lookup yields CDR1 SGHDT and CDR2 YYEEEE. The CDR3 is made up of 13 amino acids. The CDR3 here is CASSLTGGTEAFF. CDR3 DNA sequence: TGTGCCAGCAGCTTGACAGGGGGCACTGAAGCTTTCTTT.

V is TRBV20-1 and J is TRBJ2-7; maybe TRBD2 (6 bases). CDR3 length: 15 amino acids. Germline values: CDR1 DFQATT, CDR2 SNEGSKA (reference sequence). The germline V and J ends were trimmed by 3 bases and 3 bases, with 18 bases remaining between them. CDR3 in DNA: TGCAGTGCTAGTCAACGGGGCGGGGTAGACTACGAGCAGTACTTC. This gives the protein CSASQRGGVDYEQYF.

The chain carries TRBV5-6 and TRBJ1-4; perhaps TRBD1 as D (5 bases). This CDR3 contains 13 residues. Deletions cut 1 base from V and 8 bases from J, with 9 bases between. Looked up from germline, CDR1 is SGHDT and CDR2 is YYEEEE. The CDR3 region is CASSLMGPEKLFF. The DNA for the CDR3 is TGTGCCAGCAGCTTGATGGGACCCGAAAAACTGTTTTTT.

The chain links TRBV4-3 to TRBJ1-4; D gene ambiguous. Germline V gene data show CDR1 as LGHNA and CDR2 as YSLEER. Trimming removed 8 bases at V and 0 bases at J, with 16 bases between. The CDR3 length is 16 residues. The CDR3 DNA follows: TGCGCCAGCGGGAAATGGGCAGAAGCAACTAATGAAAAACTGTTTTTT. It translates to CASGKWAEATNEKLFF.

The V gene is TRBV5-1, the J gene TRBJ2-2; possible D gene TRBD1, 6 bases. The ends were cut back, 7 bases at V and 4 bases at J, with 17 bases in the middle. Germline CDR1 and CDR2: SGHRS and YFSETQ. The CDR3 is 15 amino acids. CDR3 in amino acids: CASGTPGASTGELFF. The CDR3 nucleotides are TGCGCCAGCGGGACCCCAGGGGCGAGCACCGGGGAGCTGTTTTTT.

This chain connects TRBV28 to TRBJ1-2; D call uncertain. The germline V gene has CDR1 MDHEN and CDR2 SYDVKM. CDR3 size: 17 residues. Between the trimmed V and J ends, which lost 6 bases and 4 bases, there was a span of 24 bases. CDR3 sequence reads: CASSRPGNSIFRYGYTF. The DNA for the CDR3 is TGTGCCAGCAGCCGTCCGGGCAATTCCATCTTTCGCTATGGCTACACCTTC.

The rearrangement joins TRBV18 to TRBJ2-7; 8 nucleotides match TRBD1. Per germline, CDR1 KGHSH and CDR2 LQKENI. This CDR3 has 13 residues. V was pared by 3 bases and J by 9 bases, with 7 bases of the junction left unmatched. CDR3 sequence reads: CASSPQGAYGQYF. The DNA of the CDR3 is TGTGCCAGCTCACCCCAGGGGGCGTATGGGCAGTACTTC.

The chain employs TRBV12-3 or TRBV12-4 and TRBJ1-2, with a weak D call TRBD1 (6 bases). Trimming removed 3 bases at V and 7 bases at J, with 9 bases between. The length of the CDR3 is 12 residues. The CDR3 here is CASSLRGIGYTF. The CDR3 region has the DNA TGTGCCAGCAGTTTGAGGGGGATTGGCTACACCTTC.

This chain joins TRBV5-1 and TRBJ1-6; a possible D gene is TRBD1 (6 bases). This CDR3 comprises 13 residues. V was trimmed by 5 bases and J by 5 bases, leaving 8 bases between them. Germline assignment: CDR1 SGHRS and CDR2 YFSETQ. The CDR3 loop reads CASRTGDNSPLHF. In DNA, the CDR3 is TGCGCCAGCAGGACAGGAGATAATTCACCCCTCCACTTT.

The V call is TRBV7-9, the J call TRBJ1-1; a weak D match, TRBD1 (5 bases). The CDR3 is made up of 12 amino acids. Germline-derived CDR1 and CDR2 are SEHNR and FQNEAQ (reference sequence). Trimming stripped 2 bases from V and 11 bases from J, with 12 bases between. This chain's CDR3 is CASSLNGGNAFF. The CDR3, as DNA: TGTGCCAGCAGCTTAAATGGGGGGAACGCTTTCTTT.

V is TRBV19 and J is TRBJ1-4; 9 bases match TRBD1. The germline V gene has CDR1 LNHDA and CDR2 SQIVND (reference sequence). This CDR3 contains 13 residues. Trimming cost V 7 bases and J 4 bases; bases outside gene matches: 1. CDR3 sequence: CASTGQGNEKLFF. The CDR3 DNA is TGTGCCAGTACGGGACAGGGTAATGAAAAACTGTTTTTT.

The chain joins TRBV7-6 to TRBJ1-2; perhaps TRBD1 as D (5 bases). The CDR3 sequence is 13 residues long. Trimming stripped 8 bases from V and 6 bases from J, with 16 bases between. The germline V gene encodes CDR1 SGHVS and CDR2 FNYEAQ. CDR3 amino acids: CASGLQGGDGYTF. The CDR3 DNA sequence: TGTGCCAGCGGGTTGCAGGGAGGGGATGGCTACACCTTC.

The chain uses TRBV19 and TRBJ1-2; the D gene is possibly TRBD1 (6 bases). Germline V gene data show CDR1 as LNHDA and CDR2 as SQIVND (reference sequence). Trimming left V 5 bases short and J 5 bases short, with 18 bases between. There are 15 residues in the CDR3. CDR3 protein: CASSVDSSPGYGYTF. CDR3 nucleotide sequence: TGTGCCAGTAGTGTGGACAGTTCTCCCGGGTATGGCTACACCTTC.

The chain has TRBV18 and TRBJ2-7; D is perhaps TRBD1 (6 bases). With 5 bases removed from V and 4 bases from J, the gap between germline ends came to 9 bases. The CDR3 contains 12 residues. The V gene's germline CDR1 is KGHSH and CDR2 LQKENI. The CDR3 bases are TGTGCCAGCTCATCAGGGGTTTACGAGCAGTACTTC. This sequence encodes CASSSGVYEQYF.

The rearrangement links TRBV20-1 to TRBJ2-3; D uncertain. The V gene's germline CDR1 is DFQATT and CDR2 SNEGSKA (reference sequence). V lost 5 bases, J lost 5 bases, and 8 bases lay in between. The CDR3 runs to 11 residues. DNA for the CDR3: TGCAGTGCTTCCCACCTAGATACGCAGTATTTT. Protein product: CSASHLDTQYF.

The chain uses TRBV10-1 and TRBJ2-3, with 11 positions matching TRBD2. The V gene's germline CDR1 is WNHNN and CDR2 SYGVQD (reference sequence). J gave up 2 bases and V 6 bases, and 10 bases lay outside the gene matches. The CDR3 totals 17 residues. CDR3 protein: CASRLHSGRAITDTQYF. The CDR3 DNA sequence: TGCGCCAGCAGATTACATAGCGGGAGGGCCATCACAGATACGCAGTATTTT.

The chain couples TRBV6-5 to TRBJ1-3; D might be TRBD1 (6 bases). Germline V lookup: CDR1 MNHEY, CDR2 SVGAGI. The CDR3 spans 16 residues. Trimming took off 4 bases at V and 2 bases at J, with 15 bases between the two ends. The CDR3 DNA is TGTGCCAGCAGTTCCCCTCGGGACACTACTGGAAACACCATATATTTT. Protein product: CASSSPRDTTGNTIYF.

The gene calls are TRBV28 and TRBJ2-1; 13 nucleotides line up with TRBD2. V trimming: 4 bases; J trimming: 5 bases; junction bases outside the gene matches: 11. Germline V gene sequence: CDR1 MDHEN, CDR2 SYDVKM. The CDR3 loop spans 18 amino acids. The CDR3 loop is CASSSYSGTSGNHNEQFF. The CDR3 DNA reads TGTGCCAGCAGTTCCTATTCCGGGACTAGCGGGAACCACAATGAGCAGTTCTTC.

The chain uses TRBV6-4 and TRBJ1-2, with 7 nucleotides matching TRBD1. The CDR3 runs 14 residues. Germline loops: CDR1 MRHNA, CDR2 SNTAGT. V was pared by 3 bases and J by 7 bases, with 8 bases of the junction left unmatched. This CDR3 is CASSEISGGSGYTF. The CDR3 region has the DNA TGTGCCAGCAGTGAAATATCAGGGGGAAGTGGCTACACCTTC.

The V and J genes are TRBV24-1 and TRBJ2-3, with 7 bases identical to TRBD1. The V and J ends lost 4 bases and 2 bases, in that order; junction bases with no gene match: 11. The germline CDR1 and CDR2 sequences are KGHDR and SFDVKD. The CDR3 loop spans 17 amino acids. This CDR3 reads CATSDPIPGQLTDTQYF. The CDR3 DNA reads TGTGCCACCAGTGACCCCATCCCGGGACAGCTCACAGATACGCAGTATTTT.

The J gene is TRBJ1-3, the V gene TRBV27, with D possibly TRBD1 on 6 matching bases. The germline CDR1 and CDR2 sequences are MNHEY and SMNVEV (reference sequence). This CDR3 region has 14 residues. V was pared by 6 bases and J by 3 bases, with 12 bases between. The CDR3: CASRITGYGNTIYF. The CDR3 nucleotides read TGTGCCAGCAGAATCACAGGGTATGGAAACACCATATATTTT.

This chain uses TRBV5-4 with TRBJ1-2; no definite D call. Germline V gives CDR1 SGHNT, CDR2 YYREEE (reference sequence). Deletions cut 3 bases from V and 5 bases from J, with 8 bases between. The CDR3 contains 12 residues. CDR3 region: CASSSTVYGYTF. CDR3 sequence (DNA): TGTGCCAGCAGCTCGACTGTTTATGGCTACACCTTC.

V is TRBV3-1 (or the pseudogene TRBV3-2) and J is TRBJ1-2; D gene unclear. The CDR3 has 15 amino acids. V was cut by 4 bases and J by 4 bases, with 16 bases left in between. Germline V gene data show CDR1 as LGHDT and CDR2 as YNNKEL (reference sequence). The CDR3 DNA sequence: TGTGCCAGCAGCCCCGCCTCCGGAGTCCCCTATGGCTACACCTTC. The encoded protein is CASSPASGVPYGYTF.

This chain uses TRBV19 with TRBJ1-2; D unresolved. The V end was cut by 7 bases, the J end by 4 bases, with 31 bases between. This CDR3 is built from 19 residues. Germline CDR1 reads LNHDA; CDR2 reads SQIVND (reference sequence). The CDR3 DNA follows: TGTGCCAGTAATACCGAAAAAATTCGGGCGGCAGAAGCCCCCTATGGCTACACCTTC. Translated, it gives CASNTEKIRAAEAPYGYTF.

The chain is built from TRBV6-5 and TRBJ1-5; 8 nucleotides agree with TRBD1. Unmatched junction bases numbered 2, after V lost 6 bases and J lost 1 base. CDR1 and CDR2 from the germline V gene are MNHEY and SVGAGI. The CDR3 runs to 14 residues. In DNA, the CDR3 is TGTGCCAGCAGGACAGGGGTCAGCAATCAGCCCCAGCATTTT. Protein: CASRTGVSNQPQHF.

This clone is a singleton in its sample. This chain links TRBV14 with TRBJ2-7, with D possibly matching TRBD2 (5 bases). Germline CDR1 reads SGHDN; CDR2 reads FVKESK. With 4 bases removed from V and 4 bases from J, the gap between germline ends came to 17 bases. The CDR3 runs to 15 residues. Written as DNA, the CDR3 is TGTGCCAGCAGCCCCTTACTAGTAAAGGCATACGAGCAGTACTTC. It translates to CASSPLLVKAYEQYF.

The CDR3 loop is CASSYSEGADQPQHF. The DNA for the CDR3 is TGTGCCAGCAGTTACTCAGAGGGGGCCGATCAGCCCCAGCATTTT. The rearrangement links TRBV6-5 to TRBJ1-5, with TRBD1 identical over 7 bases. Trimming at V came to 0 bases and at J to 5 bases, leaving 4 bases not matched to a gene. The CDR3 consists of 15 residues. Germline CDR1 MNHEY, CDR2 SVGAGI.

The V call is TRBV29-1, the J call TRBJ2-7, with a possible D match to TRBD2 (6 bases). CDR1 SQVTM and CDR2 ANQGSEA come from the germline V gene. The CDR3 length is 14 residues. V lost 3 bases and J lost 3, with 15 bases in between. The CDR3 protein is CSVDRGGLGYEQYF. In DNA form, the CDR3 reads TGCAGCGTTGACCGGGGAGGCCTGGGCTACGAGCAGTACTTC.